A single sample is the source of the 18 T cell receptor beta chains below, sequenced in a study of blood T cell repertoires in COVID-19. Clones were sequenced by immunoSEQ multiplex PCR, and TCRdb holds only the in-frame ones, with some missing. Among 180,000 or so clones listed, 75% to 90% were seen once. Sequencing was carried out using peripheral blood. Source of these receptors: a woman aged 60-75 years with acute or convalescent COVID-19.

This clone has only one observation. The CDR3 loop is CATTDHRSLHEKLFF. CDR3 sequence (DNA): TGCGCCACTACCGATCACAGGTCCCTTCATGAAAAACTGTTTTTT. This chain joins TRBV4-1 and TRBJ1-4; possible D gene TRBD1, 5 bases. The CDR3 runs 15 residues. Looked up from germline, CDR1 is MGHRA and CDR2 is YSYEKL. V lost 10 bases and J 6 bases, leaving 21 bases between the germline ends.

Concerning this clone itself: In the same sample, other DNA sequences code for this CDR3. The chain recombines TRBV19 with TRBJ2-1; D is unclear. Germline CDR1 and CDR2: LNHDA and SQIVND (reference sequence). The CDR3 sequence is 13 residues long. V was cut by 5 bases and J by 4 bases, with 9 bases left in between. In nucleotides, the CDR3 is TGTGCCAGTAGTCTGAGCTCTTACAATGAGCAGTTCTTC. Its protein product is CASSLSSYNEQFF.

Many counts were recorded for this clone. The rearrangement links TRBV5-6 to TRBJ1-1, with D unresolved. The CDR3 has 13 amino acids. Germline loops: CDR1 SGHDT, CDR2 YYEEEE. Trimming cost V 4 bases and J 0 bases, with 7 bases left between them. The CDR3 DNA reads TGTGCCAGCAGCCTTGTCCTGAACACTGAAGCTTTCTTT. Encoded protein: CASSLVLNTEAFF.

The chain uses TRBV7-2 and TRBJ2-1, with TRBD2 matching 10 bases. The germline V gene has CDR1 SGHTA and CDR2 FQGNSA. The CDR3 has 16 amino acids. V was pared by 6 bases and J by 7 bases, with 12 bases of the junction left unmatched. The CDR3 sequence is CASRLPPGLAHNEQFF. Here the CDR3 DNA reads TGTGCCAGCAGGCTCCCCCCGGGACTAGCGCATAATGAGCAGTTCTTC.

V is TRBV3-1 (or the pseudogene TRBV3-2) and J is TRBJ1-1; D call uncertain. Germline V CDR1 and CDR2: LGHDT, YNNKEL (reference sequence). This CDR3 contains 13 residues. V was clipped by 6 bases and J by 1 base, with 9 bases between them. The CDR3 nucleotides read TGTGCCAGCAGTCGAAGACAGAACACTGAAGCTTTCTTT. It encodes CASSRRQNTEAFF.

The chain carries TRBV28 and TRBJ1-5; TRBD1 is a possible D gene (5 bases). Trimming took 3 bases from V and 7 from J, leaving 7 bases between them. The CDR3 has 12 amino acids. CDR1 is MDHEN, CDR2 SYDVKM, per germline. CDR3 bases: TGTGCCAGCAGTTTCGGGGGGCAGCCCCAGCATTTT. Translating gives CASSFGGQPQHF.

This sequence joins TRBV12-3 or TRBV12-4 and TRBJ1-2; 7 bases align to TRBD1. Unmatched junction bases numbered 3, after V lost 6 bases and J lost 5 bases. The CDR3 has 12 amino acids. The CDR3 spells CASSGTVYGYTF. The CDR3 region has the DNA TGTGCCAGCAGCGGGACAGTGTATGGCTACACCTTC.

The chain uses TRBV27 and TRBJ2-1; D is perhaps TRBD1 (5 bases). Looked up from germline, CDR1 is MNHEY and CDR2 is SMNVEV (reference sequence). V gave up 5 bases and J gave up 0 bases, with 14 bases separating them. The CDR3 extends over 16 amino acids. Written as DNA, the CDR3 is TGTGCCAGCAGTATTCTGACAGTGAGCTCCTACAATGAGCAGTTCTTC. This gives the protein CASSILTVSSYNEQFF.

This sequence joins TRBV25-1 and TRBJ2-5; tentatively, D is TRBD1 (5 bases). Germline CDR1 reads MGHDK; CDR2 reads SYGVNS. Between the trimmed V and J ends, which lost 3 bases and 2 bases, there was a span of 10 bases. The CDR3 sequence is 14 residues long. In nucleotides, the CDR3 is TGTGCCAGCAGTGACTGGGGCGGACAAGAGACCCAGTACTTC. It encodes CASSDWGGQETQYF.

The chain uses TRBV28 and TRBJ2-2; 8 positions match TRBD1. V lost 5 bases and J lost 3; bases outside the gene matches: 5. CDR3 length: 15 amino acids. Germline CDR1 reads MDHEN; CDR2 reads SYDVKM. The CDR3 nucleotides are TGTGCCAGCAGTAAAGACAGGGGATACACCGGGGAGCTGTTTTTT. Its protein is CASSKDRGYTGELFF.

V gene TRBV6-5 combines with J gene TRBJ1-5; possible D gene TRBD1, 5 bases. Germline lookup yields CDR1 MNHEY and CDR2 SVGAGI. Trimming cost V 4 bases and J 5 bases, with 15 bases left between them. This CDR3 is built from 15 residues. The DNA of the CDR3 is TGTGCCAGCAGTTTAATCGGACAAAGAGATCAGCCCCAGCATTTT. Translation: CASSLIGQRDQPQHF.

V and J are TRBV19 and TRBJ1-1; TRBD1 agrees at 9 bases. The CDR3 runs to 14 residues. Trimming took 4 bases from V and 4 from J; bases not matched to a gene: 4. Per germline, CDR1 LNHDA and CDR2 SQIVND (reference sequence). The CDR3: CASSTTGGGTEAFF. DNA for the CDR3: TGTGCCAGTAGTACCACAGGGGGCGGCACTGAAGCTTTCTTT. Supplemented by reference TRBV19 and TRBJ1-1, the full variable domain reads DGGITQSPKYLFRKEGQNVTLSCEQNLNHDAMYWYRQDPGQGLRLIYYSQIVNDFQKGDIAEGYSVSREKKESFPLTVTSAQKNPTAFYLCASSTTGGGTEAFFGQGTRLTVV.

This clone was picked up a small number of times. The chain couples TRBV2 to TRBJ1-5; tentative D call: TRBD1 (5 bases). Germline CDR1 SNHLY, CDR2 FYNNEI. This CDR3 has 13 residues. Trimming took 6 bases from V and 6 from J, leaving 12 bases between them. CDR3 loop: CASSDPGAQPQHF. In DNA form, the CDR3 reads TGTGCCAGCAGCGATCCTGGGGCTCAGCCCCAGCATTTT. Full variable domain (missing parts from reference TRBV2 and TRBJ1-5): EPEVTQTPSHQVTQMGQEVILRCVPISNHLYFYWYRQILGQKVEFLVSFYNNEISEKSEIFDDQFSVERPDGSNFTLKIRSTKLEDSAMYFCASSDPGAQPQHFGDGTRLSIL.

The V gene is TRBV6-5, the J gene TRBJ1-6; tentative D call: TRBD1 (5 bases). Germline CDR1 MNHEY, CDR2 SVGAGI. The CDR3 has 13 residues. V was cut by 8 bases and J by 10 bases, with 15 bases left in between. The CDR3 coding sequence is TGTGCCAGCGCGGGGGGAAAAGGATCACCCCTCCACTTT. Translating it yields CASAGGKGSPLHF.

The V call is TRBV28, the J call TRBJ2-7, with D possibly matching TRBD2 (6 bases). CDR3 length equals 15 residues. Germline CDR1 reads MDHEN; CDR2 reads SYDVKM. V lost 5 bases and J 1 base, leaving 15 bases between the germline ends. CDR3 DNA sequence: TGTGCCAGCAGTCAAGCGGGTCGGGATTCCTACGAGCAGTACTTC. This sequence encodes CASSQAGRDSYEQYF. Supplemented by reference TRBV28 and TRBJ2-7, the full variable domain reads DVKVTQSSRYLVKRTGEKVFLECVQDMDHENMFWYRQDPGLGLRLIYFSYDVKMKEKGDIPEGYSVSREKKERFSLILESASTNQTSMYLCASSQAGRDSYEQYFGPGTRLTVT.

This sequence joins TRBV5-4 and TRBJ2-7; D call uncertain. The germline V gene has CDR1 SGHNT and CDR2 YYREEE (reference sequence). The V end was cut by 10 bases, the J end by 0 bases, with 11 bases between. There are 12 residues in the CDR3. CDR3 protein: CAYRGLSYEQYV. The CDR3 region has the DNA TGTGCCTACCGCGGCCTCTCCTACGAGCAGTACGTC.

As DNA, the CDR3 is TGTGCCAGCAGTAACCTGGACAGGCGAAATGGCTACACCTTC. This translates into CASSNLDRRNGYTF. The chain links TRBV6-5 to TRBJ1-2; TRBD1 matches at 7 bases. Looked up from germline, CDR1 is MNHEY and CDR2 is SVGAGI. The CDR3 loop spans 14 amino acids. V was clipped by 5 bases and J by 6 bases; unmatched bases: 9.

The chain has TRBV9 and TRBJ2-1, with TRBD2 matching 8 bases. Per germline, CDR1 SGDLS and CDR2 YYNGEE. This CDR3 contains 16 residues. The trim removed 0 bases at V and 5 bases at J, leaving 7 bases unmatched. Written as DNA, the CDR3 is TGTGCCAGCAGCGTAGCTCCGGGACTAGGGGACAATGAGCAGTTCTTC. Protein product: CASSVAPGLGDNEQFF.